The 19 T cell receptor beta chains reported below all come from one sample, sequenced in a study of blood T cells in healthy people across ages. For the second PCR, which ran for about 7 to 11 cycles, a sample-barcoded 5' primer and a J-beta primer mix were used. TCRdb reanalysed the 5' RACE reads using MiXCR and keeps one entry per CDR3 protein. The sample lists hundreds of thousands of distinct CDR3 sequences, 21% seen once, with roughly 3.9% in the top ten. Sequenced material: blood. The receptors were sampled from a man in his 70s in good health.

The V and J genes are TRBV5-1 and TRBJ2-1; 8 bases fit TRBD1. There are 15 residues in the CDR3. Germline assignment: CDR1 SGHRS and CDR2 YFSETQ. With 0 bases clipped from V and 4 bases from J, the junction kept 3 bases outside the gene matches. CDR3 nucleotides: TGCGCCAGCAGCTTGGTGGGACAGGCATACAATGAGCAGTTCTTC. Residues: CASSLVGQAYNEQFF. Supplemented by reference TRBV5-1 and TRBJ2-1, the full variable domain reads KAGVTQTPRYLIKTRGQQVTLSCSPISGHRSVSWYQQTPGQGLQFLFEYFSETQRNKGNFPGRFSGRQFSNSRSEMNVSTLELGDSALYLCASSLVGQAYNEQFFGPGTRLTVL.

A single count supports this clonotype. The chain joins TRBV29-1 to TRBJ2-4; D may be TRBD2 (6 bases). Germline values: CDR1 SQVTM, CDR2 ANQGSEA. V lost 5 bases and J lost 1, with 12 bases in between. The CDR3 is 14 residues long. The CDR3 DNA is TGCAGCGTTAGGGCAGGGAGGGCCAAAAACATTCAGTACTTC. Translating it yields CSVRAGRAKNIQYF.

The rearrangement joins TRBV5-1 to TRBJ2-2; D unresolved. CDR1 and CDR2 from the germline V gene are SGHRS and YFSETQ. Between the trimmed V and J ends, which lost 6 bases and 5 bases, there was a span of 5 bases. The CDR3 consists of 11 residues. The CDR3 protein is CASKGTGELFF. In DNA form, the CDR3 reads TGCGCCAGCAAGGGAACCGGGGAGCTGTTTTTT.

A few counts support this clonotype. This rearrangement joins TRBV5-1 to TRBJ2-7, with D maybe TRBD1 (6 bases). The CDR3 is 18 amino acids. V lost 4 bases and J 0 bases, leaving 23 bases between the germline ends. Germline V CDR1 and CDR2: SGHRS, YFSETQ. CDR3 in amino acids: CASSPLGQRDTSSYEQYF. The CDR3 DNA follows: TGCGCCAGCAGCCCTTTGGGACAACGGGACACGAGCTCCTACGAGCAGTACTTC.

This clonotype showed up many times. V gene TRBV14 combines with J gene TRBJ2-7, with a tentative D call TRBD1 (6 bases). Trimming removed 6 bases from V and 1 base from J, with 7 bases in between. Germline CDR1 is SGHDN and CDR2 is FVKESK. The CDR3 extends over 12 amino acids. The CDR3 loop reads CASSDRSYEQYF. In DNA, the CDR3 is TGTGCCAGCAGTGACAGGTCCTACGAGCAGTACTTC.

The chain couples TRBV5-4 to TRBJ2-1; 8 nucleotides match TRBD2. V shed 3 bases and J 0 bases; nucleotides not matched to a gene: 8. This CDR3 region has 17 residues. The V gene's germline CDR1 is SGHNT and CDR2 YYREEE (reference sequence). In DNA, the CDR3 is TGTGCCAGCAGCTCGGGTAGCGGGAAGAGCTCCTACAATGAGCAGTTCTTC. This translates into CASSSGSGKSSYNEQFF. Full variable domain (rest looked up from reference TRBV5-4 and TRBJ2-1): ETGVTQSPTHLIKTRGQQVTLRCSSQSGHNTVSWYQQALGQGPQFIFQYYREEENGRGNFPPRFSGLQFPNYSSELNVNALELDDSALYLCASSSGSGKSSYNEQFFGPGTRLTVL.

CDR3 amino acids: CSGELGNTIYF. As DNA, the CDR3 is TGCAGTGGAGAGTTGGGAAACACCATATATTTT. V usage is TRBV20-1 and J usage is TRBJ1-3; D gene unclear. Germline V gene lookup returns CDR1 DFQATT and CDR2 SNEGSKA (reference sequence). The CDR3 sequence is 11 residues long. The V end was cut by 7 bases, the J end by 4 bases, with 8 bases between.

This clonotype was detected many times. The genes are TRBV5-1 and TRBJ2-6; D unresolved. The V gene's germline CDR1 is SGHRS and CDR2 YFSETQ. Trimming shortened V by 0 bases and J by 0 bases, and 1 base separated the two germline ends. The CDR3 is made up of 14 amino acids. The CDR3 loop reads CASSLDSGANVLTF. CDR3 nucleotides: TGCGCCAGCAGCTTGGACTCTGGGGCCAACGTCCTGACTTTC.

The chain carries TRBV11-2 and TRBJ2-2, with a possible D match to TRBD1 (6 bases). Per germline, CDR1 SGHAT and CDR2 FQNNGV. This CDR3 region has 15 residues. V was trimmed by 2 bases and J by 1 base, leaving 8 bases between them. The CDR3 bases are TGTGCCAGCAGCTTATTACAGGGGAACACCGGGGAGCTGTTTTTT. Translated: CASSLLQGNTGELFF.

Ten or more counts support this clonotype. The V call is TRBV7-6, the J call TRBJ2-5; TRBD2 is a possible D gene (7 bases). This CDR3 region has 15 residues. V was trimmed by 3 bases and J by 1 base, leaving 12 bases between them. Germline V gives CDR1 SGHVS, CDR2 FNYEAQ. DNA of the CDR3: TGTGCCAGCAGCTTGGGACTACAGGGCCAAGAGACCCAGTACTTC. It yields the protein CASSLGLQGQETQYF.

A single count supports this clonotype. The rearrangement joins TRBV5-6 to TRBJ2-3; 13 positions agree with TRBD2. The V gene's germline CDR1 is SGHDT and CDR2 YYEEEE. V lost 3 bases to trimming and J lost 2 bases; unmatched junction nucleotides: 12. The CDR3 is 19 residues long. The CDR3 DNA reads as TGTGCCAGCAGCTCCACTGAAGGACTAGCGGGAGATTACACAGATACGCAGTATTTT. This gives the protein CASSSTEGLAGDYTDTQYF.

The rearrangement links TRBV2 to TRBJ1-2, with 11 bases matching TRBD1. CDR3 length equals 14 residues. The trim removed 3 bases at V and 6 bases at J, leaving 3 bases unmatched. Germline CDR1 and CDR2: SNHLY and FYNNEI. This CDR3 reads CASSDQDRGHGYTF. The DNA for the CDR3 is TGTGCCAGCAGTGATCAGGACAGGGGGCATGGCTACACCTTC.

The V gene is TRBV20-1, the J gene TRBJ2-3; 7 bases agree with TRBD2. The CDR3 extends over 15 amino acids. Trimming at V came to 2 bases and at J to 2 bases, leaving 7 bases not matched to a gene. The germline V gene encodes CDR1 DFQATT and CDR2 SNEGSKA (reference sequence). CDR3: CSARQFGRNTDTQYF. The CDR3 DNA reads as TGCAGTGCTAGACAATTCGGGAGGAACACAGATACGCAGTATTTT.

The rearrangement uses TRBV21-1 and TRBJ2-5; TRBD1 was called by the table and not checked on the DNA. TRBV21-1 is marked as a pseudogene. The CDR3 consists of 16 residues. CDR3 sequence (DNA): TGTGCCAGCAGCAAAGAGATTGGGACAGCGCGAGGGACCCAGTACTTC. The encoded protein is CASSKEIGTARGTQYF.

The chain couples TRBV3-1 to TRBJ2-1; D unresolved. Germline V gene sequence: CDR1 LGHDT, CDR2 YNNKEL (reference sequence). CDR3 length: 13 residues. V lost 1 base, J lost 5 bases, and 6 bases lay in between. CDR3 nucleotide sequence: TGTGCCAGCAGCCAAGTTATCGACAATGAGCAGTTCTTC. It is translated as CASSQVIDNEQFF.

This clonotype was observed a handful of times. CDR3 sequence reads: CASSPRTTQQYF. Here the CDR3 DNA reads TGTGCCAGCAGCCCGCGTACTACACAGCAGTACTTC. This chain joins TRBV7-9 and TRBJ2-5; no definite D call. Germline V lookup: CDR1 SEHNR, CDR2 FQNEAQ (reference sequence). Between the trimmed V and J ends, which lost 5 bases and 11 bases, there was a span of 15 bases. CDR3 length: 12 residues.

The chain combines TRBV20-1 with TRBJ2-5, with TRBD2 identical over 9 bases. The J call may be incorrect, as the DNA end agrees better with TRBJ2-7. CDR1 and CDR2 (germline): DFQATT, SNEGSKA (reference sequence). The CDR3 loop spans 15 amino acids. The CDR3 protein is CSARDDLVSGSEQYF. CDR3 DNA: TGCAGTGCTAGGGACGACTTGGTTAGCGGGAGCGAGCAGTACTTC.

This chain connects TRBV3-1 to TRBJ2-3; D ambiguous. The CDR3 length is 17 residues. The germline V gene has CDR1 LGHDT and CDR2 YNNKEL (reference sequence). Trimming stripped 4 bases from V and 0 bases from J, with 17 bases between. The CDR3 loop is CASSLNTFPYSTDTQYF. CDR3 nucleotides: TGTGCCAGCAGCCTTAATACCTTCCCGTATAGCACAGATACGCAGTATTTT.

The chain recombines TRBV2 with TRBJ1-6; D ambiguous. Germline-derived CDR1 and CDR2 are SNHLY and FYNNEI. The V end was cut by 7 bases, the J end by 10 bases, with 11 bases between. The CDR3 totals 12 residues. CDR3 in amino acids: CASNPMRSPLHF. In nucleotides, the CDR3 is TGTGCCAGCAACCCCATGAGATCACCCCTCCACTTT.